This T cell receptor (beta chain) is from a study of T cell responses to AZD1222 COVID-19 vaccine. Regarding the study as a whole: Vaccination with two AZD1222 doses was followed by a rise in Spike-specific TCR breadth and depth.

The germline V gene has CDR1 MNHEY and CDR2 SVGEGT. V dropped 4 bases and J dropped 0 bases, with 12 bases sitting between them. The CDR3 length is 15 residues. Method: immunoSEQ multiplex PCR; TCRdb's copy keeps in-frame clones and lacks some. The sample gives about 86,000 clones, about nine tenths of which show up once; roughly 2.3% is in the top ten. A word on this clone: Its antigen is unknown.

The receptor's source is an adult in good health. The material was peripheral blood, obtained on day 0 of AZD1222 vaccination. The chain couples TRBV6-2 or TRBV6-3 to TRBJ1-1; TRBD1 is a possible D gene (6 bases). CDR3: CASSFPGQMNTEAFF. CDR3 DNA: TGTGCCAGCAGTTTTCCGGGACAAATGAACACTGAAGCTTTCTTT.